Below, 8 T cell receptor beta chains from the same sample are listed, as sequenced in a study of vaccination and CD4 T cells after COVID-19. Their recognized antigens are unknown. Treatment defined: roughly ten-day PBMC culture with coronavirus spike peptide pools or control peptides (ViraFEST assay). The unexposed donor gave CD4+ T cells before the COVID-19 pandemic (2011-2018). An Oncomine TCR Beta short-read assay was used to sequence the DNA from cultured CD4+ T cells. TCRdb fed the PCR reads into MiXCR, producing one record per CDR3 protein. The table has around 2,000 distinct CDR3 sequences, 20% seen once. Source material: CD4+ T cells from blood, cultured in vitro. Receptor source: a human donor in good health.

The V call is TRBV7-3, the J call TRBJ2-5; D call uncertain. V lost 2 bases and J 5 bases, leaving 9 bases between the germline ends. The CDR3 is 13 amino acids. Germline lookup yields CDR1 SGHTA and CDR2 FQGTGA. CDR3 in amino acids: CASSLGGWETQYF. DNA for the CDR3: TGTGCCAGCAGCTTAGGTGGTTGGGAGACCCAGTACTTC. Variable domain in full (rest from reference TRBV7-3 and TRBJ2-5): GAGVSQTPSNKVTEKGKYVELRCDPISGHTALYWYRQSLGQGPEFLIYFQGTGAADDSGLPNDRFFAVRPEGSVSTLKIQRTERGDSAVYLCASSLGGWETQYFGPGTRLLVL.

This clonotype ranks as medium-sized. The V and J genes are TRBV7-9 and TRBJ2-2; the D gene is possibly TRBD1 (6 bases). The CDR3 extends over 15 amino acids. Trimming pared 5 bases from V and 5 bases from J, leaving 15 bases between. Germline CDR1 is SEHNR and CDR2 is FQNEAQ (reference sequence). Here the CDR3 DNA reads TGTGCCAGCAGCGCTACAGGGTTCGGGACCGGGGAGCTGTTTTTT. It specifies CASSATGFGTGELFF.

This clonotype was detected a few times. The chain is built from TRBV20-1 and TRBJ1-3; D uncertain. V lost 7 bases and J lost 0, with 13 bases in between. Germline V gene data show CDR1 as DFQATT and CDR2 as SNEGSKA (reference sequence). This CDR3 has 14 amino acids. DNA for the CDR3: TGCAGTGTCGTGCCGGGTTCCTCTGGAAACACCATATATTTT. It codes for CSVVPGSSGNTIYF.

Here the CDR3 DNA reads TGTGCCAGCAGCCTAACGACGCGTGTGAACACTGAAGCTTTCTTT. Translated, it gives CASSLTTRVNTEAFF. V and J are TRBV5-4 and TRBJ1-1; D is uncertain. The CDR3 is 15 residues long. Germline assignment: CDR1 SGHNT and CDR2 YYREEE (reference sequence). Between the trimmed V and J ends, which lost 4 bases and 0 bases, there was a span of 13 bases.

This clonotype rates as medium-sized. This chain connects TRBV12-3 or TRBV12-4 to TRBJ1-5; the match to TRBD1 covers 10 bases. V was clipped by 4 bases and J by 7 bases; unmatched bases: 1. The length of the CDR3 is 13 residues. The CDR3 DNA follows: TGTGCCAGCAGTTGGGACAGGGGACAGCCCCAGCATTTT. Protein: CASSWDRGQPQHF.

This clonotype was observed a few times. The CDR3 protein is CASRNLGGNQPQHF. The DNA of the CDR3 is TGTGCCAGCCGGAATCTTGGGGGCAATCAGCCCCAGCATTTT. This rearrangement joins TRBV19 to TRBJ1-5; no reliable D call. Germline CDR1 reads LNHDA; CDR2 reads SQIVND (reference sequence). V lost 9 bases and J 2 bases, leaving 14 bases between the germline ends. This CDR3 comprises 14 residues. Drawing the rest from reference TRBV19 and TRBJ1-5, the complete variable domain is DGGITQSPKYLFRKEGQNVTLSCEQNLNHDAMYWYRQDPGQGLRLIYYSQIVNDFQKGDIAEGYSVSREKKESFPLTVTSAQKNPTAFYLCASRNLGGNQPQHFGDGTRLSIL.

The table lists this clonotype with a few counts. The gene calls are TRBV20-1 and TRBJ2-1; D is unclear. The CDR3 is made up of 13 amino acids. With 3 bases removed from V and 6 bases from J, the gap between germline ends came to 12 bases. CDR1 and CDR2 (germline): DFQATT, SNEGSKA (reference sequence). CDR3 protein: CSASGLGSNEQFF. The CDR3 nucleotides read TGCAGTGCTAGCGGCTTAGGGTCCAATGAGCAGTTCTTC.

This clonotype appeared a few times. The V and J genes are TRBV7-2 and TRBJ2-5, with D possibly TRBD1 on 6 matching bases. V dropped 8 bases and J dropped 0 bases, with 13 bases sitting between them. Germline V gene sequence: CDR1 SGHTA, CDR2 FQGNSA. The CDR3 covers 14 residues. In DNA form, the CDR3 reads TGTGCCAGCTCCCGCCAGGGGTACCAAGAGACCCAGTACTTC. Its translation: CASSRQGYQETQYF.